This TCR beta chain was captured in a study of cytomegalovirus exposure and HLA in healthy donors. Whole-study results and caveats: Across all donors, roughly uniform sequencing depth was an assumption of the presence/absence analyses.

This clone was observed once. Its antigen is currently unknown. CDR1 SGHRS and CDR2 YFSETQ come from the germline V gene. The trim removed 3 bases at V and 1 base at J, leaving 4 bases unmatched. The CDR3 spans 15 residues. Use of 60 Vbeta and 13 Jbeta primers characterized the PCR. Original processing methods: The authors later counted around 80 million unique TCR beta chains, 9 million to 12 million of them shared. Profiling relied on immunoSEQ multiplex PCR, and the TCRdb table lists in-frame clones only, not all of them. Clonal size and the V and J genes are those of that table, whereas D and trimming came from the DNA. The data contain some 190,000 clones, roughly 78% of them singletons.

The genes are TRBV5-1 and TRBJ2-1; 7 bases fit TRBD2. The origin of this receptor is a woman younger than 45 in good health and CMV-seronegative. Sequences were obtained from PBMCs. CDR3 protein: CASSSSGTSYNEQFF. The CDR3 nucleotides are TGCGCCAGCAGCTCGAGCGGGACGTCCTACAATGAGCAGTTCTTC. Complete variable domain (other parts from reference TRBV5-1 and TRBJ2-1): KAGVTQTPRYLIKTRGQQVTLSCSPISGHRSVSWYQQTPGQGLQFLFEYFSETQRNKGNFPGRFSGRQFSNSRSEMNVSTLELGDSALYLCASSSSGTSYNEQFFGPGTRLTVL.